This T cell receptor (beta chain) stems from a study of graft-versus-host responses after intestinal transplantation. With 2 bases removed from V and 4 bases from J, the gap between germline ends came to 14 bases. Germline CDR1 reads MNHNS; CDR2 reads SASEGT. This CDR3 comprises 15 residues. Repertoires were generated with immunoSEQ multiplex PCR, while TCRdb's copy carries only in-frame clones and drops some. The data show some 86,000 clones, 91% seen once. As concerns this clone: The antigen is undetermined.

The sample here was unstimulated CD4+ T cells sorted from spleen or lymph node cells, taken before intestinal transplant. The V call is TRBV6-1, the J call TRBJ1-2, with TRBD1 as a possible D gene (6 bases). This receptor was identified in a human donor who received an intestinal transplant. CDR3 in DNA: TGTGCCAGCAGTGAAACCTTGGACAGAATCTATGGCTACACCTTC. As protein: CASSETLDRIYGYTF.